This T cell receptor (beta chain) was observed in a study of blood T cell repertoires in COVID-19. At the level of the study: Researchers got acute and convalescent COVID-19 samples from the United States, Italy and Spain. The cDNA or gDNA used as material had been derived from T cells, B-cell-depleted T cells, or PBMCs.

Per the original data handling: Reference gene primer amplification yielded estimated nucleated cell counts. Assay: immunoSEQ multiplex PCR; the TCRdb copy retains only in-frame clones and omits some. V and J calls plus clone size are reproduced from that table; the DNA served to infer D and trimming. The sample lists around 240,000 clones; 90% to 95% were seen once. Adults between roughly 18 and 90 years of age took part from about two dozen US areas. V shed 4 bases and J 5 bases; nucleotides not matched to a gene: 18. CDR3 size: 18 residues. The germline V gene has CDR1 MGHRA and CDR2 YSYEKL. Sequencing used PBMCs or T cells enriched from blood (not recorded which). This clonotype was obtained from a human donor in a cohort exposed to, infected with or recovered from COVID-19 (not recorded which). The donor label of this sample is uncertain. The gene calls are TRBV4-1 and TRBJ1-1; 8 bases map to TRBD1. The CDR3 loop is CASSLKGGQGWAVTEAFF. The CDR3 DNA reads as TGCGCCAGCAGCCTCAAAGGAGGACAGGGATGGGCAGTAACTGAAGCTTTCTTT.